One and the same sample provided the 18 T cell receptor beta chains below, sequenced in a study of response to subunit inactivated influenza vaccine. TCRdb independently ran MiXCR on the RT-PCR reads; one entry per CDR3 protein. The data contain about 540,000 distinct CDR3 sequences, approximately 20% of them singletons. Separately, the same data were catalogued under a study of T cells expressing NK-cell markers. As that study records: TCR beta cDNA was generated via 5'RACE template switching incorporating UMIs.

The sequenced sample was CD4+ T cells sorted from PBMCs, obtained roughly 12 days after vaccination. All receptors derive from a man aged 50-59 years who received an inactivated influenza vaccine.

In this sample, this clonotype turned up a few times. The genes are TRBV19 and TRBJ2-1; 7 bases align to TRBD1. The CDR3 is made up of 15 amino acids. Germline CDR1 is LNHDA and CDR2 is SQIVND (reference sequence). The ends lost 6 bases at V and 4 bases at J; junction bases unmatched: 9. The DNA of the CDR3 is TGTGCCAGTAGCTCCAGGGGGACACCTTACAATGAGCAGTTCTTC. Translated, it gives CASSSRGTPYNEQFF.

The J gene is TRBJ2-1, the V gene TRBV5-6; no reliable D call. V was cut by 0 bases and J by 1 base, with 8 bases left in between. Germline V gives CDR1 SGHDT, CDR2 YYEEEE. The length of the CDR3 is 15 residues. The CDR3 loop is CASSLVLTSYNEQFF. Written as DNA, the CDR3 is TGTGCCAGCAGCTTGGTTCTGACTTCCTACAATGAGCAGTTCTTC.

This clonotype was counted only a few times. The chain links TRBV20-1 to TRBJ1-2; D call uncertain. Looked up from germline, CDR1 is DFQATT and CDR2 is SNEGSKA (reference sequence). The ends were cut back, 5 bases at V and 9 bases at J, with 13 bases in the middle. This CDR3 is built from 11 residues. The CDR3 DNA reads TGCAGTGCTCCTCGCTATGGGAGCTACACCTTC. Amino acid sequence: CSAPRYGSYTF.

The gene calls are TRBV6-1 and TRBJ2-1; 8 bases align to TRBD2. The length of the CDR3 is 17 residues. The J segment lost 0 bases and the V segment lost 6 bases, leaving 10 bases of the junction unmatched. Germline V gene data show CDR1 as MNHNS and CDR2 as SASEGT. This CDR3 is CASSERLASYSYNEQFF. Written as DNA, the CDR3 is TGTGCCAGCAGCGAGCGACTAGCGAGTTACTCCTACAATGAGCAGTTCTTC.

As concerns this clonotype: Sequence at one end of the junction differs from germline and may be a read error. The CDR3 DNA reads TGCGCCAGCAGCCTAGCGGGGGAGAACACCGGGGAGCTGTTCTTT. As protein: CASSLAGENTGELFF. The chain links TRBV5-1 to TRBJ2-2; 10 bases agree with TRBD2. Germline V gives CDR1 SGHRS, CDR2 YFSETQ. The CDR3 has 15 residues. The variable domain in full, completed from reference TRBV5-1 and TRBJ2-2, reads KAGVTQTPRYLIKTRGQQVTLSCSPISGHRSVSWYQQTPGQGLQFLFEYFSETQRNKGNFPGRFSGRQFSNSRSEMNVSTLELGDSALYLCASSLAGENTGELFFGEGSRLTVL.

This chain connects TRBV5-1 to TRBJ2-5; 10 positions match TRBD2. CDR1 and CDR2 from the germline V gene are SGHRS and YFSETQ. The V gene end was trimmed by 6 bases and the J gene end by 2 bases; junction bases not matched to a gene: 7. CDR3 size: 15 residues. CDR3 nucleotide sequence: TGCGCCAGCATTCTTAGCGGGGGGACTCAAGAGACCCAGTACTTC. Amino acid sequence: CASILSGGTQETQYF.

The chain carries TRBV20-1 and TRBJ2-2; 8 nucleotides line up with TRBD1. This CDR3 comprises 14 residues. The germline V gene has CDR1 DFQATT and CDR2 SNEGSKA (reference sequence). Losses at the gene ends were 6 bases for V and 6 bases for J; bases not matched to a gene: 9. The CDR3 reads CSATRQGAAGELFF. The CDR3 DNA sequence: TGCAGTGCAACCCGTCAGGGGGCTGCCGGGGAGCTGTTTTTT.

This clonotype was observed a few times. V and J are TRBV3-1 and TRBJ2-2; weak D call: TRBD1 (6 bases). From germline, CDR1 is LGHDT and CDR2 YNNKEL (reference sequence). Trimming shortened V by 1 base and J by 1 base, and 13 bases separated the two germline ends. This CDR3 has 17 amino acids. The CDR3 spells CASSQGPGQQNTGELFF. The CDR3 DNA sequence: TGTGCCAGCAGCCAAGGCCCGGGACAACAGAACACCGGGGAGCTGTTTTTT.

The rearrangement links TRBV5-6 to TRBJ2-3; 12 positions agree with TRBD2. CDR1 is SGHDT and CDR2 is YYEEEE in the germline V gene. CDR3 length equals 15 residues. The V gene end was trimmed by 4 bases and the J gene end by 9 bases; junction bases not matched to a gene: 9. The CDR3 nucleotides are TGTGCCAGCAGCCGCAAACTAGCGGGGGGTGAGACGCAGTATTTT. Its translation: CASSRKLAGGETQYF.

The chain carries TRBV12-3 or TRBV12-4 and TRBJ2-1, with 13 bases matching TRBD2. The length of the CDR3 is 15 residues. V trimming: 6 bases; J trimming: 6 bases; junction bases outside the gene matches: 5. The CDR3 nucleotides read TGTGCCAGCAGACCACTAGCGGGGGGGCCCAATGAGCAGTTCTTC. The encoded protein is CASRPLAGGPNEQFF.

This chain uses TRBV3-1 with TRBJ1-3; D is ambiguous. The CDR3 sequence is 13 residues long. Deletions cut 1 base from V and 4 bases from J, with 5 bases between. Germline V gene data show CDR1 as LGHDT and CDR2 as YNNKEL (reference sequence). The DNA of the CDR3 is TGTGCCAGCAGCCAAGTGGGCGGAAACACCATATATTTT. Encoded protein: CASSQVGGNTIYF.

This clonotype was detected only a few times. The chain has TRBV29-1 and TRBJ1-2, with 7 positions matching TRBD1. Per the germline V gene, CDR1 is SQVTM and CDR2 is ANQGSEA. V shed 3 bases, J shed 8 bases, and the junction held 9 bases outside the gene matches. The CDR3 contains 13 residues. The CDR3 loop reads CSVEYRQGQGYTF. CDR3 nucleotide sequence: TGCAGCGTTGAGTATCGACAGGGACAGGGCTACACCTTC.

The rearrangement uses TRBV4-3 and TRBJ2-5; the D gene is possibly TRBD2 (7 bases). The V end was cut by 0 bases, the J end by 2 bases, with 22 bases between. From germline, CDR1 is LGHNA and CDR2 YSLEER. This CDR3 comprises 19 residues. The CDR3 spells CASSQEYESGGLIQETQYF. The CDR3 bases are TGCGCCAGCAGCCAAGAATATGAGTCGGGGGGCCTGATACAAGAGACCCAGTACTTC.

This clonotype was seen a handful of times. The chain joins TRBV6-2 or TRBV6-3 to TRBJ2-3; tentative D call: TRBD1 (6 bases). CDR1 and CDR2 (germline): MNHEY, SVGEGT. There are 19 residues in the CDR3. V was clipped by 2 bases and J by 0 bases, with 21 bases between them. Here the CDR3 reads CASSYRDTWESWSTDTQYF. The CDR3 bases are TGTGCCAGCAGTTACAGGGACACCTGGGAGTCTTGGAGCACAGATACGCAGTATTTT.

This clonotype has ten or more counts. This rearrangement joins TRBV6-5 to TRBJ2-3; D may be TRBD1 or TRBD2 (5 bases each). The CDR3 extends over 14 amino acids. Germline values: CDR1 MNHEY, CDR2 SVGAGI. Trimming pared 4 bases from V and 2 bases from J, leaving 10 bases between. In DNA, the CDR3 is TGTGCCAGCAGTTCCGGGACGATCACAGATACGCAGTATTTT. Amino acids: CASSSGTITDTQYF.

This clonotype has at least ten counts. The chain uses TRBV12-3 or TRBV12-4 and TRBJ2-2; the D is unclear. With 8 bases removed from V and 7 bases from J, the gap between germline ends came to 8 bases. The CDR3 covers 11 residues. The CDR3 region is CASYMNGELFF. CDR3 sequence (DNA): TGTGCCAGCTACATGAACGGGGAGCTGTTTTTT.

V is TRBV4-3 and J is TRBJ1-2, with D uncertain. CDR3 length: 17 residues. Germline V gene data show CDR1 as LGHNA and CDR2 as YSLEER. V shed 4 bases and J shed 5 bases, with 23 bases lying between them. The CDR3 sequence is CASSRDLVDGPYYGYTF. In DNA, the CDR3 is TGCGCCAGCAGCCGCGATCTTGTGGACGGACCCTATTATGGCTACACCTTC.

The V and J genes are TRBV12-3 or TRBV12-4 and TRBJ2-5; D remains unclear. The V gene lost 0 bases and the J gene lost 5 bases, with 10 bases spanning the gap. CDR3 length: 14 amino acids. The CDR3 here is CASSLAETWETQYF. The CDR3 DNA sequence: TGTGCCAGCAGTTTAGCGGAGACATGGGAGACCCAGTACTTC.